This T cell receptor (beta chain) was captured in a study of T cells in Graves' hyperthyroidism and ophthalmopathy. Germline V CDR1 and CDR2: SGHVS, FQNEAQ. This CDR3 is 13 amino acids long. Trimming removed 4 bases from V and 4 bases from J, with 11 bases in between. This clonotype was recorded at least ten times. Based on clinical symptoms, serum thyroxine and TRAb, thyroid ultrasound and orbital computed tomography, diagnoses were reached. There were TCR beta CDR3 regions amplified from RNA transcripts. The primer set for the first-round RT-PCR of the TCR CDR3 was HTBI. TCRdb independently ran MiXCR on the multiplex PCR reads; one entry per CDR3 protein. The data hold approximately 720,000 distinct CDR3 sequences, with around 20% observed a single time.

Sequenced material: blood. The receptor's source is a woman aged 50 to 65 with Graves' hyperthyroidism that later progressed to Graves' ophthalmopathy. This chain connects TRBV7-8 to TRBJ2-7; D is perhaps TRBD1 (5 bases). The CDR3 sequence: CASSSSGAYEQYF. CDR3 bases: TGTGCCAGCAGCTCCAGTGGGGCGTACGAGCAGTACTTC.